This T cell receptor (beta chain) is drawn from a study of human T cells and chemical hapten exposure. Across the whole study: Chiefly women, the patients showed alopecia areata, totalis or universalis. Small differences in pooled library volume mainly drove the variation in TCR yields per sample.

Per germline, CDR1 SNHLY and CDR2 FYNNEI. Deletions cut 8 bases from V and 0 bases from J, with 11 bases between. The CDR3 contains 14 residues. Findings and limits, study-wide: Expanded TCR sets contained significantly more large CDR3 similarity clusters than controls.

Time point: patch test 1, 2 weeks after DPC sensitization. The sample's treatment: therapeutic diphenylcyclopropenone sensitization with weekly scalp DPC. A word on this clonotype: The antigen is not known.

Attachment of unique molecular identifiers to individual cDNA molecules was performed in the library. MiXCR, run by TCRdb on the RACE reads, gives a single entry per CDR3 protein. This table holds some 380,000 distinct CDR3 sequences, more than 4.5% found once. This receptor was taken from a woman aged 45 to 65 with alopecia areata. Some clones in this sample may be carry-over from other donors' samples. The material sequenced was whole blood, taken in connection with sensitization to the hapten diphenylcyclopropenone (DPC). The chain is built from TRBV2 and TRBJ1-5; TRBD1 might be the D (5 bases). CDR3 in DNA: TGTGCCAGCCTACAGGAACCTAGCAATCAGCCCCAGCATTTT. It is translated as CASLQEPSNQPQHF.